This T cell receptor (beta chain) was observed in a study of identical twins' blood T cells. Study-wide context: Roughly 6 alpha and roughly six beta libraries together yielded 45 million to 65 million reads.

TCRdb re-analysed the 5' RACE reads in MiXCR, keeping a single row per CDR3 protein. This sample has 350,000 to 400,000 distinct CDR3 sequences, with about 28% found just once. This clonotype was counted only a few times. Antigen: not known. CDR3 size: 15 residues. The V gene lost 9 bases and the J gene lost 3 bases, with 17 bases spanning the gap. In germline, CDR1 is SNHLY, CDR2 FYNNEI. Overall study results and limits: Twins shared more top CDR3 clonotypes than unrelated donors did. V gene usage reportedly matched far better within twin pairs than unrelated donors.

Sample: PBMCs. This chain joins TRBV2 and TRBJ1-4, with TRBD1 as a possible D gene (5 bases). The TCR sequence derives from a woman between 18 and 55 years old in good health. The CDR3 DNA reads TGTGCCAGTTATCACGGCCGGGGGGCTAATGAAAAACTGTTTTTT. It codes for CASYHGRGANEKLFF.